This T cell receptor beta chain was observed in a study of T cell repertoires in ileal Crohn's disease. This CDR3 is 16 amino acids long. V was shortened by 0 bases and J by 3 bases, with 13 bases between the two germline ends. From germline, CDR1 is MNHEY and CDR2 SVGAGI. Sequencing was performed with immunoSEQ multiplex PCR; in TCRdb, only in-frame clones are kept and a portion is missing. This sample has roughly 15,000 clones; around four fifths occur once, and the top ten carry 10%. This TCR came from an adult with Crohn's disease. Sequencing used ileal tissue. V and J are TRBV6-5 and TRBJ2-3, with a tentative D call TRBD1 (6 bases). The CDR3 DNA reads TGTGCCAGCAGTTACTCGAACAGGGCTAGGACAGATACGCAGTATTTT. It translates to CASSYSNRARTDTQYF.